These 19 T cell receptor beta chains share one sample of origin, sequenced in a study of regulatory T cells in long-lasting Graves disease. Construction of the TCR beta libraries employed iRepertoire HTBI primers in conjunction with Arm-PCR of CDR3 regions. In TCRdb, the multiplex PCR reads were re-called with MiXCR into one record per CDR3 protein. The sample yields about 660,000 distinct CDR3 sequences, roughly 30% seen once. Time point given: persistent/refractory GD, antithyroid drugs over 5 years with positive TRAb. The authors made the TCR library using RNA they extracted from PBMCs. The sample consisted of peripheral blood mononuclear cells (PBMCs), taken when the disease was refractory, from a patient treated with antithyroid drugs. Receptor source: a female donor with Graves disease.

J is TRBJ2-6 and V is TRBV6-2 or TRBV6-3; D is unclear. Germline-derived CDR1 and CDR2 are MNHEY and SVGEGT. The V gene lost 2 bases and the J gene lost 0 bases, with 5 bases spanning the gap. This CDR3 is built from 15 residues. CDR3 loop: CASSYKYSGANVLTF. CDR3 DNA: TGTGCCAGCAGTTACAAGTACTCTGGGGCCAACGTCCTGACTTTC.

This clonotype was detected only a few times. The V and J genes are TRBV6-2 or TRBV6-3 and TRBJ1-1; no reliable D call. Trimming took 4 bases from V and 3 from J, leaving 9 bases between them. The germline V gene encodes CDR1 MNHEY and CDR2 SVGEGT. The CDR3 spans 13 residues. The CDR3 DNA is TGTGCCAGCAGTTGGACCAGCGACACTGAAGCTTTCTTT. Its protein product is CASSWTSDTEAFF.

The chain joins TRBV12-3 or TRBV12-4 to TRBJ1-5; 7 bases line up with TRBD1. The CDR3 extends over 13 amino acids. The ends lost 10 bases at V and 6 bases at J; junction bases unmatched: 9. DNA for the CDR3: TGTGCCATCTCAGGGGGAGCATCTCAGCCCCAGCATTTT. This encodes CAISGGASQPQHF.

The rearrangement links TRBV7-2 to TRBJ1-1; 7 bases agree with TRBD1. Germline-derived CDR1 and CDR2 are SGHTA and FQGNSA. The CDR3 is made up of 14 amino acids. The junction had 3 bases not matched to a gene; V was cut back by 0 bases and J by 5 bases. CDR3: CASSLAGGSTEAFF. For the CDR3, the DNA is TGTGCCAGCAGCTTAGCAGGGGGCTCGACTGAAGCTTTCTTT.

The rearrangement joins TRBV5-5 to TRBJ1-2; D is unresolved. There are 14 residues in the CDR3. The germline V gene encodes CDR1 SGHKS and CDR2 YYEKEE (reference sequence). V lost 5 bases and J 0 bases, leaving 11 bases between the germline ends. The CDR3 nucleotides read TGTGCCAGCAGACGGACGGAAACTAACTATGGCTACACCTTC. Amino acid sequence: CASRRTETNYGYTF.

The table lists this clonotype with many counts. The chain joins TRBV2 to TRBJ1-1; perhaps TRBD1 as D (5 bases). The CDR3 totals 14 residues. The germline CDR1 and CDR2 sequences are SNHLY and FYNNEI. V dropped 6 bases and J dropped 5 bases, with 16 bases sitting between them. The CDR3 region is CASSPREGLTEAFF. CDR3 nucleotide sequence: TGTGCCAGCAGCCCTCGGGAGGGGCTTACTGAAGCTTTCTTT.

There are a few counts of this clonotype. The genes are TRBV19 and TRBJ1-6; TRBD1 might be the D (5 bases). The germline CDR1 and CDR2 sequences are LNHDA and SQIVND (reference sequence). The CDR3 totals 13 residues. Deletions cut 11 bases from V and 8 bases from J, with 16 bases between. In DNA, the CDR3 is TGTGCCTGTTCCGGCAGGGCGGATTCACCCCTCCACTTT. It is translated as CACSGRADSPLHF.

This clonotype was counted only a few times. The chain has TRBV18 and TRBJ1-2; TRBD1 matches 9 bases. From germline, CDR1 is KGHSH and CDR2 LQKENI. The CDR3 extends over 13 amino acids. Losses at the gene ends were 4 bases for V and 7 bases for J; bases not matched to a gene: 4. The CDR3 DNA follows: TGTGCCAGCTCACGACAGGGGGACTCTGGCTACACCTTC. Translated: CASSRQGDSGYTF.

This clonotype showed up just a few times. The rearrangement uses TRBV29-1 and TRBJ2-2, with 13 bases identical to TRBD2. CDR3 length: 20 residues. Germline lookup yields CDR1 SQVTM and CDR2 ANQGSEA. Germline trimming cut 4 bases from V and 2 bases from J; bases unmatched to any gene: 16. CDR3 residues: CSVGDPTSGRFKGNTGELFF. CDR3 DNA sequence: TGCAGCGTTGGGGATCCGACTAGCGGGAGGTTTAAGGGTAACACCGGGGAGCTGTTTTTT.

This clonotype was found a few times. The DNA for the CDR3 is TGTGCCAGCAGCTTAGTTTACGGGAACACTGAAGCTTTCTTT. As protein: CASSLVYGNTEAFF. This chain links TRBV7-2 with TRBJ1-1; D is ambiguous. Germline assignment: CDR1 SGHTA and CDR2 FQGNSA. Between the trimmed V and J ends, which lost 1 base and 1 base, there was a span of 7 bases. This CDR3 has 14 amino acids.

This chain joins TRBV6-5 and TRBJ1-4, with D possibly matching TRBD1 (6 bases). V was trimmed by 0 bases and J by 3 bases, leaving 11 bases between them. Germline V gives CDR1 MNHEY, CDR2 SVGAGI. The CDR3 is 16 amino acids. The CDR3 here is CASSYSRGGSNEKLFF. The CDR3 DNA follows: TGTGCCAGCAGTTACTCGAGGGGGGGATCTAATGAAAAACTGTTTTTT.

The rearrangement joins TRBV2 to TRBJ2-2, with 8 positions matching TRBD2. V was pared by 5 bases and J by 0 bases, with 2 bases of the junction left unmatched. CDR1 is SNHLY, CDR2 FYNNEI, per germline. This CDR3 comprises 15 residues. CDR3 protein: CASSSGRTNTGELFF. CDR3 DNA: TGTGCCAGCAGTAGCGGGAGAACGAACACCGGGGAGCTGTTTTTT.

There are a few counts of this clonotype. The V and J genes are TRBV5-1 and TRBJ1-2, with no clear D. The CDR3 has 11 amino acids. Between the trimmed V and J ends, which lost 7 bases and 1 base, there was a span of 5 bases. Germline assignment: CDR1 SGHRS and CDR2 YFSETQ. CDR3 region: CASAGNYGYTF. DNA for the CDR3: TGCGCCAGCGCGGGTAACTATGGCTACACCTTC.

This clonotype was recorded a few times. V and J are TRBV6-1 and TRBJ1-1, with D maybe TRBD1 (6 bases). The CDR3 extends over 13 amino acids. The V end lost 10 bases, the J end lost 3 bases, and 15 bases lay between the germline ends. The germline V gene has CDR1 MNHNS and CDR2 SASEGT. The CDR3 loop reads CANRDTSHTEAFF. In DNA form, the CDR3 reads TGTGCCAACCGGGACACCAGTCACACTGAAGCTTTCTTT.

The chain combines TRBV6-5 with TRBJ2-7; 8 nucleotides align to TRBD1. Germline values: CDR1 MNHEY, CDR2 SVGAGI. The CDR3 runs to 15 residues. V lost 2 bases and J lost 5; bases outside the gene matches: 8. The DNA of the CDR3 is TGTGCCAGCAGTTACGGTGCAGGGGGCATCGACGAGCAGTACTTC. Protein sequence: CASSYGAGGIDEQYF.

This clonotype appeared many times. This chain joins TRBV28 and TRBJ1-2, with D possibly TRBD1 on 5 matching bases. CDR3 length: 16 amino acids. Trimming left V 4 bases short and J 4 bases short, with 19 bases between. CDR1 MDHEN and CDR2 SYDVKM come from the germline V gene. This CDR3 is CASSSFGRGLGYGYTF. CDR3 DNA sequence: TGTGCCAGCAGTTCCTTTGGGCGGGGCCTCGGCTATGGCTACACCTTC.

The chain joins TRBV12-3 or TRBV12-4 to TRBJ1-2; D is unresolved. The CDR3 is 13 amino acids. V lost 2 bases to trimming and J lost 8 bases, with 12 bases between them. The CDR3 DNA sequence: TGTGCCAGCAGTTTACAGACCAGCAACGGCTACACCTTC. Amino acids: CASSLQTSNGYTF.

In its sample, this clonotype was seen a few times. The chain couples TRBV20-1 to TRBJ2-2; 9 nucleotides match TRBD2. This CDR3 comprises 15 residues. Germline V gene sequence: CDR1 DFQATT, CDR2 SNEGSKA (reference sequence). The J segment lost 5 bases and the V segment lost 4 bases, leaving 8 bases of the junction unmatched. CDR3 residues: CSAKVASGNTGELFF. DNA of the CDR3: TGCAGTGCTAAGGTGGCTAGCGGGAATACCGGGGAGCTGTTTTTT.

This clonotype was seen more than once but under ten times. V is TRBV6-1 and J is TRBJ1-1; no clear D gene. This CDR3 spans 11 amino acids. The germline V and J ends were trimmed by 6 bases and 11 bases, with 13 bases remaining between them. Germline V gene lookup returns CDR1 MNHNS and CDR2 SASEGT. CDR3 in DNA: TGTGCCAGCAGCGAACAGTCGAGCGCTTTCTTT. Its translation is CASSEQSSAFF.